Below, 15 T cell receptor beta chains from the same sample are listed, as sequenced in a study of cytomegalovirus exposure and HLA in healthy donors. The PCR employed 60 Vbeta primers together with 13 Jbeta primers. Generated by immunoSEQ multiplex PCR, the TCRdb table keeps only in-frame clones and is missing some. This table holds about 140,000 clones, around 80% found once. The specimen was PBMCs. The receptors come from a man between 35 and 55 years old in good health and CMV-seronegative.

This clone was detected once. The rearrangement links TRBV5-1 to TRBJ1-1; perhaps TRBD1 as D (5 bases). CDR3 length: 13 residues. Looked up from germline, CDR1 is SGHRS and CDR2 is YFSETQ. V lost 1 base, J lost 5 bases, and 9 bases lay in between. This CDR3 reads CASSLRGMTEAFF. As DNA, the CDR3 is TGCGCCAGCAGCTTGCGGGGGATGACTGAAGCTTTCTTT.

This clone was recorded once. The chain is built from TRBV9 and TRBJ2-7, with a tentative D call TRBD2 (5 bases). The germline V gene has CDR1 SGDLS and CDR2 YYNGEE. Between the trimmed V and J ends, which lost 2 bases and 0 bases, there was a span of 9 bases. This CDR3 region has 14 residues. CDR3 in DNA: TGTGCCAGCAGCGTTTTGGGGAGCTCCTACGAGCAGTACTTC. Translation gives CASSVLGSSYEQYF.

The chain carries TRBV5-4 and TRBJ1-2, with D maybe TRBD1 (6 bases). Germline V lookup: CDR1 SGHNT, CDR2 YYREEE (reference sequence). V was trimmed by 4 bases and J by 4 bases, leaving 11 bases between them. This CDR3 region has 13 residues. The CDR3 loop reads CASSPIQGYGYTF. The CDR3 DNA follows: TGTGCCAGCAGCCCGATACAGGGCTATGGCTACACCTTC. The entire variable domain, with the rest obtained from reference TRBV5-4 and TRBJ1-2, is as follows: ETGVTQSPTHLIKTRGQQVTLRCSSQSGHNTVSWYQQALGQGPQFIFQYYREEENGRGNFPPRFSGLQFPNYSSELNVNALELDDSALYLCASSPIQGYGYTFGSGTRLTVV.

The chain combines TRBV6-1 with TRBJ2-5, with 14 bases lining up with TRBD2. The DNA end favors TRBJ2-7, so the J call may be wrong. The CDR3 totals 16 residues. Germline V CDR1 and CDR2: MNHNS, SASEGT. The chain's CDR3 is CASSARLAGGTSEQYF. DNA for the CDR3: TGTGCCAGCAGTGCAAGACTAGCGGGGGGGACGAGCGAGCAGTACTTC.

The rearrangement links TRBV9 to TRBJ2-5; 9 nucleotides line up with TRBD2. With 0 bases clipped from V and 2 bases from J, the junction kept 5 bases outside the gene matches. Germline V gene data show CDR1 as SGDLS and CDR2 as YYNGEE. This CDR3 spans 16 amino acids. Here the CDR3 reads CASSVASGGPQETQYF. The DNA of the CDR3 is TGTGCCAGCAGCGTAGCCAGCGGGGGGCCTCAAGAGACCCAGTACTTC.

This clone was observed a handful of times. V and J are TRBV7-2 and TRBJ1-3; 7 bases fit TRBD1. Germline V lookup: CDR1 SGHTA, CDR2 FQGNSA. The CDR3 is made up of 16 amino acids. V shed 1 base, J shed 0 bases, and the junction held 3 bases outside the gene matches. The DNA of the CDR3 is TGTGCCAGCAGCTTAGTGTCAGGGGGCTCTGGAAACACCATATATTTT. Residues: CASSLVSGGSGNTIYF.

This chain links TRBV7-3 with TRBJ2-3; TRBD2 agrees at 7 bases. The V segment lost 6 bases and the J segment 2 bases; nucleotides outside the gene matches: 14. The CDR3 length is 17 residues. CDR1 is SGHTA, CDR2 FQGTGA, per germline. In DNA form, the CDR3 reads TGTGCCAGCAGTCCCTTACGGGGGAGGGGACCCACAGATACGCAGTATTTT. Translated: CASSPLRGRGPTDTQYF. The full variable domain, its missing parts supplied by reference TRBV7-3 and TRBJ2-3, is GAGVSQTPSNKVTEKGKYVELRCDPISGHTALYWYRQSLGQGPEFLIYFQGTGAADDSGLPNDRFFAVRPEGSVSTLKIQRTERGDSAVYLCASSPLRGRGPTDTQYFGPGTRLTVL.

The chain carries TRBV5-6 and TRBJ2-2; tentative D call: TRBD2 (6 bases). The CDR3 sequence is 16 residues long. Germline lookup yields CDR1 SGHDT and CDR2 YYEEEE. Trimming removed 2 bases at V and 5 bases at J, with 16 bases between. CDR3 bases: TGTGCCAGCAGCTTCCTCACGCGGGGTGATACCGGGGAGCTGTTTTTT. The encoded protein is CASSFLTRGDTGELFF.

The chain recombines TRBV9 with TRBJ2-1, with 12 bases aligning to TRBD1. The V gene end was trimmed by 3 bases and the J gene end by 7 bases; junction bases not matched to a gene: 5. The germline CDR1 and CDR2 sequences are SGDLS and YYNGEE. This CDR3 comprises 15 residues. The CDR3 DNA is TGTGCCAGCAGCGGCCGGGACAGGGGGCTGAATGAGCAGTTCTTC. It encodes CASSGRDRGLNEQFF.

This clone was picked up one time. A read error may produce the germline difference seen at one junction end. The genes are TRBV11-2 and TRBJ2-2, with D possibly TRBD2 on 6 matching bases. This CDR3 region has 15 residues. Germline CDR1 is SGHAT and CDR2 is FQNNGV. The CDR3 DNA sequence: TGTGCCAGCAGCTCCCGGACCGGGGGAAACGGGGGGCTGTTTTTT. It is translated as CASSSRTGGNGGLFF.

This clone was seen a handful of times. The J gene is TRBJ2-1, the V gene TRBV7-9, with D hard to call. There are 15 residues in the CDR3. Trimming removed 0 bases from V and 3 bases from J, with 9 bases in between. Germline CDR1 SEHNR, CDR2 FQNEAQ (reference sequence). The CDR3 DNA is TGTGCCAGCAGCTTAGCTGGGCCGGACTACAATGAGCAGTTCTTC. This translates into CASSLAGPDYNEQFF.

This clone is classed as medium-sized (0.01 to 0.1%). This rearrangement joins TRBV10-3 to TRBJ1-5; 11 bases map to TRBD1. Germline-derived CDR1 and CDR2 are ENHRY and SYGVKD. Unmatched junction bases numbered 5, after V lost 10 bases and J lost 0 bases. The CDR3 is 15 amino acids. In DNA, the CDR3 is TGTGCCACCGGGACAGGGGGTGATAGCAATCAGCCCCAGCATTTT. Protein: CATGTGGDSNQPQHF.

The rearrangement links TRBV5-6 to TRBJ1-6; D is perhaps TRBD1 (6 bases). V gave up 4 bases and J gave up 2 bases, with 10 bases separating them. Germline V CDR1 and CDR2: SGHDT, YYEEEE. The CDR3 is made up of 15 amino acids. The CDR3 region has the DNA TGTGCCAGCAGCACACAGGGACCCTATAATTCACCCCTCCACTTT. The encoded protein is CASSTQGPYNSPLHF.

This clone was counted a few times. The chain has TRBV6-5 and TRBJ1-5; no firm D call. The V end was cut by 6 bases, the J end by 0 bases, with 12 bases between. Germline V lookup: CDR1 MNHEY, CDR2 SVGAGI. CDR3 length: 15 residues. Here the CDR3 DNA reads TGTGCCAGCAGGTTATCGAGTAATAGCAATCAGCCCCAGCATTTT. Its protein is CASRLSSNSNQPQHF.

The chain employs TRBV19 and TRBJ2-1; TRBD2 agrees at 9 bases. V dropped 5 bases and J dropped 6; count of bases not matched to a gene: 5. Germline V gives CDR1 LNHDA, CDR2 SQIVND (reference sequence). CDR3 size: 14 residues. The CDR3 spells CASSHSGGSNEQFF. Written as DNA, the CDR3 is TGTGCCAGTAGTCACAGCGGGGGGTCCAATGAGCAGTTCTTC.